A single sample is the source of the 14 T cell receptor beta chains below, sequenced in a study of blood T cells in healthy people across ages. Using a J-beta primer mix together with a sample-barcoded 5' primer, a second PCR was run for roughly 7 to 12 cycles. TCRdb reprocessed the 5' RACE reads via MiXCR and lists one record per CDR3 protein. The repertoire holds approximately 850,000 distinct CDR3 sequences, with about three fifths as singletons. Material: blood. These receptors were taken from a man aged 25-45 years in good health.

The chain combines TRBV7-8 with TRBJ2-5, with TRBD1 matching over 7 bases. The CDR3 covers 11 residues. Germline V CDR1 and CDR2: SGHVS, FQNEAQ. The V segment lost 5 bases and the J segment 12 bases; nucleotides outside the gene matches: 6. As DNA, the CDR3 is TGTGCCAGCAGCAGGGGGCCTGTTGAGTACTTC. It specifies CASSRGPVEYF.

This clonotype was observed a handful of times. The chain carries TRBV28 and TRBJ2-1, with TRBD1 matching 8 bases. J was trimmed by 15 bases and V by 6 bases; bases with no gene match: 10. Per the germline V gene, CDR1 is MDHEN and CDR2 is SYDVKM. The CDR3 sequence is 12 residues long. CDR3 DNA sequence: TGTGCCAGCAGCCCCCGGGACAGGAATAGGTTCTTC. Translating gives CASSPRDRNRFF.

This clonotype was counted at least ten times. J is TRBJ1-2 and V is TRBV11-2; no reliable D call. Trimming removed 2 bases at V and 2 bases at J, with 12 bases between. This CDR3 is built from 15 residues. Per germline, CDR1 SGHAT and CDR2 FQNNGV. This chain's CDR3 is CASSLSLAQNYGYTF. For the CDR3, the DNA is TGTGCCAGCAGCTTATCCCTAGCACAAAACTATGGCTACACCTTC.

As concerns this clonotype: A read error may explain this, as a much larger clone is one base away. The rearrangement links TRBV20-1 to TRBJ2-7; 7 bases agree with TRBD1. The CDR3 spans 15 residues. Germline trimming cut 3 bases from V and 12 bases from J; bases unmatched to any gene: 20. Germline lookup yields CDR1 DFQATT and CDR2 SNEGSKA (reference sequence). The CDR3 DNA reads as TGCAGTGCTAGCCCCACAGAGGGGGCCGGAGAGACCCGGTACTTC. Protein sequence: CSASPTEGAGETRYF.

The chain has TRBV18 and TRBJ2-5; the D gene is possibly TRBD1 (5 bases). The ends were cut back, 3 bases at V and 1 base at J, with 15 bases in the middle. The V gene's germline CDR1 is KGHSH and CDR2 LQKENI. This CDR3 region has 16 residues. CDR3 residues: CASSPEVVRAQETQYF. In DNA form, the CDR3 reads TGTGCCAGCTCACCTGAAGTTGTCAGGGCCCAAGAGACCCAGTACTTC. Complete variable domain (other parts from reference TRBV18 and TRBJ2-5): NAGVMQNPRHLVRRRGQEARLRCSPMKGHSHVYWYRQLPEEGLKFMVYLQKENIIDESGMPKERFSAEFPKEGPSILRIQQVVRGDSAAYFCASSPEVVRAQETQYFGPGTRLLVL.

This clonotype was counted many times. The chain combines TRBV28 with TRBJ2-3, with TRBD2 matching over 11 bases. Germline CDR1 and CDR2: MDHEN and SYDVKM. V shed 4 bases, J shed 5 bases, and the junction held 2 bases outside the gene matches. CDR3 length: 14 residues. This CDR3 is CASSYGLAGDTQYF. The DNA of the CDR3 is TGTGCCAGCAGTTATGGACTAGCGGGAGATACGCAGTATTTT.

The chain has TRBV5-1 and TRBJ1-2; D not certain. Trimming took 2 bases from V and 5 from J, leaving 13 bases between them. Germline V gene data show CDR1 as SGHRS and CDR2 as YFSETQ. The CDR3 covers 14 residues. CDR3 bases: TGCGCCAGCAGCTTAGTAGGGTCGGTATATGGCTACACCTTC. Encoded protein: CASSLVGSVYGYTF.

The gene calls are TRBV7-6 and TRBJ2-1; 10 bases align to TRBD2. The CDR3 has 20 residues. Per the germline V gene, CDR1 is SGHVS and CDR2 is FNYEAQ. V trimming: 7 bases; J trimming: 0 bases; junction bases outside the gene matches: 18. CDR3 amino acids: CASTLIYVGSGRSSYNEQFF. The CDR3 coding sequence is TGTGCCAGCACCCTTATATACGTTGGTAGCGGGAGGTCCTCCTACAATGAGCAGTTCTTC.

The chain links TRBV4-3 to TRBJ2-7; D is perhaps TRBD1 (5 bases). V was cut by 0 bases and J by 3 bases, with 15 bases left in between. The CDR3 runs to 16 residues. Germline lookup yields CDR1 LGHNA and CDR2 YSLEER. CDR3 region: CASSQDLKQANYEQYF. In DNA form, the CDR3 reads TGCGCCAGCAGCCAAGATTTGAAACAGGCGAACTACGAGCAGTACTTC.

The rearrangement uses TRBV7-7 and TRBJ2-5; possibly TRBD2 for D (5 bases). Per the germline V gene, CDR1 is SSHAT and CDR2 is FNYEAQ (reference sequence). With 9 bases removed from V and 6 bases from J, the gap between germline ends came to 14 bases. The CDR3 contains 12 residues. The CDR3 DNA is TGTGCCAGTCAGGACGGCGGGCAGACCCAGTACTTC. The encoded protein is CASQDGGQTQYF.

This clonotype was observed a few times. V is TRBV20-1 and J is TRBJ2-1; D may correspond to TRBD1 or TRBD2 (5 bases each). CDR1 is DFQATT, CDR2 SNEGSKA, per germline (reference sequence). This CDR3 has 11 residues. CDR3 DNA: TGCACCGTCCCCGGGACCAATGAGCAGTTCTTC. It is translated as CTVPGTNEQFF.

The chain employs TRBV20-1 and TRBJ2-6; tentatively, D is TRBD1 (6 bases). The V gene lost 5 bases and the J gene lost 1 base, with 12 bases spanning the gap. The CDR3 contains 15 residues. CDR1 is DFQATT and CDR2 is SNEGSKA in the germline V gene (reference sequence). The CDR3 sequence is CSADTGQSGANVLTF. The CDR3 bases are TGCAGTGCTGACACAGGGCAATCTGGGGCCAACGTCCTGACTTTC.

In this sample, this clonotype turned up a few times. V and J are TRBV5-1 and TRBJ2-5; D may be TRBD2 (6 bases). CDR3 length: 14 residues. Germline assignment: CDR1 SGHRS and CDR2 YFSETQ. Trimming removed 4 bases at V and 4 bases at J, with 14 bases between. For the CDR3, the DNA is TGCGCCAGCAGCCCGGGACTGATGGGAGAGACCCAGTACTTC. This translates into CASSPGLMGETQYF.

This chain connects TRBV20-1 to TRBJ2-3; 7 positions agree with TRBD1. V shed 2 bases and J 1 base; nucleotides not matched to a gene: 3. The germline V gene encodes CDR1 DFQATT and CDR2 SNEGSKA (reference sequence). The CDR3 sequence is 14 residues long. CDR3 sequence reads: CSARTGVGTDTQYF. CDR3 sequence (DNA): TGCAGTGCTAGAACAGGGGTGGGCACAGATACGCAGTATTTT.